The 28 T cell receptor beta chains reported below all come from one sample, sequenced in a study of cytomegalovirus exposure and HLA in healthy donors listed by TCRdb under 2017. Libraries were built with the immunoSEQ multiplex PCR assay. For the multiplex PCR, a mixture combining 60 forward primers for TCR Vbeta segments and 13 reverse primers for TCR Jbeta segments was used. The table comes from immuneACCESS by way of TCRdb, which keeps in-frame sequences with V and J called. Part of the clones is missing from these tables; in studies checked, under half for an unresolved V gene and the rest for unknown reasons. Here the sample has about 150,000 clones; around 72% occur a single time. The ten largest clones represent around 3% of the sample. Material for sequencing was PBMCs. Receptors originate from a woman aged 50 to 65 in good health and CMV-seropositive.

The V and J genes are TRBV4-1 and TRBJ1-1, with D possibly being TRBD1 (5 bases). Germline CDR1 and CDR2: MGHRA and YSYEKL. The CDR3 runs to 16 residues. Trimming stripped 1 base from V and 4 bases from J, with 16 bases between. The CDR3 region has the DNA TGCGCCAGCAGCCAAGCAGCGAGGGCCGGGGGCACTGAAGCTTTCTTT. It encodes CASSQAARAGGTEAFF.

This clone showed up just once. The genes are TRBV2 and TRBJ2-4; D may be TRBD2 (6 bases). The CDR3 contains 13 residues. Germline V lookup: CDR1 SNHLY, CDR2 FYNNEI. Trimming took 6 bases from V and 0 from J, leaving 6 bases between them. In nucleotides, the CDR3 is TGTGCCAGCAGGGGAGGAGCCAAAAACATTCAGTACTTC. Translating it yields CASRGGAKNIQYF.

As to this clone: The sample has other DNA sequences that encode this CDR3 too. CDR3 residues: CASSLGQGGYGYTF. The CDR3 nucleotides read TGTGCCAGCAGCTTAGGACAGGGAGGCTATGGCTACACCTTC. This chain connects TRBV7-8 to TRBJ1-2; 7 bases map to TRBD1. Germline CDR1 is SGHVS and CDR2 is FQNEAQ. V shed 1 base, J shed 4 bases, and the junction held 3 bases outside the gene matches. The CDR3 loop spans 14 amino acids. The full variable domain, completed using reference TRBV7-8 and TRBJ1-2, is GAGVSQSPRYKVAKRGQDVALRCDPISGHVSLFWYQQALGQGPEFLTYFQNEAQLDKSGLPSDRFFAERPEGSVSTLKIQRTQQEDSAVYLCASSLGQGGYGYTFGSGTRLTVV.

The chain recombines TRBV4-3 with TRBJ1-4; 7 nucleotides agree with TRBD1. Germline-derived CDR1 and CDR2 are LGHNA and YSLEER. V dropped 4 bases and J dropped 13; count of bases not matched to a gene: 12. The CDR3 loop spans 14 amino acids. CDR3 residues: CASSRDSLAQRLFF. The CDR3 DNA follows: TGCGCCAGCAGCCGGGACAGCCTAGCCCAAAGACTGTTTTTT.

The J gene is TRBJ2-7, the V gene TRBV7-2; D remains ambiguous. Germline CDR1 and CDR2: SGHTA and FQGNSA. The CDR3 loop spans 13 amino acids. V gave up 1 base and J gave up 6 bases, with 10 bases separating them. This CDR3 is CASSLGPLGEQYF. The CDR3 DNA sequence: TGTGCCAGCAGCTTAGGCCCCCTCGGCGAGCAGTACTTC. Full variable domain (rest looked up from reference TRBV7-2 and TRBJ2-7): GAGVSQSPSNKVTEKGKDVELRCDPISGHTALYWYRQSLGQGLEFLIYFQGNSAPDKSGLPSDRFSAERTGGSVSTLTIQRTQQEDSAVYLCASSLGPLGEQYFGPGTRLTVT.

The rearrangement uses TRBV2 and TRBJ1-1, with 9 bases lining up with TRBD1. Looked up from germline, CDR1 is SNHLY and CDR2 is FYNNEI. The trim removed 6 bases at V and 1 base at J, leaving 6 bases unmatched. CDR3 length: 15 amino acids. The CDR3 DNA reads as TGTGCCAGCAGGGGACGGGACAGGGAGAACACTGAAGCTTTCTTT. It yields the protein CASRGRDRENTEAFF. The full variable domain, its missing parts supplied by reference TRBV2 and TRBJ1-1, is EPEVTQTPSHQVTQMGQEVILRCVPISNHLYFYWYRQILGQKVEFLVSFYNNEISEKSEIFDDQFSVERPDGSNFTLKIRSTKLEDSAMYFCASRGRDRENTEAFFGQGTRLTVV.

V gene TRBV6-6 combines with J gene TRBJ2-5; 9 bases fit TRBD2. CDR3 length: 15 residues. With 2 bases clipped from V and 4 bases from J, the junction kept 5 bases outside the gene matches. The V gene's germline CDR1 is MNHNY and CDR2 SVGAGI (reference sequence). The CDR3 reads CASSYRREGRETQYF. The CDR3 DNA is TGTGCCAGCAGTTACCGGCGGGAGGGGCGAGAGACCCAGTACTTC.

This rearrangement joins TRBV21-1 to TRBJ1-5; the table's D call of TRBD1 was not tested on the DNA. TRBV21-1 is a documented pseudogene. The CDR3 sequence is 18 residues long. Written as DNA, the CDR3 is TGTGCCAGCAGCAAAGGGACCGGGACACCGTATAGCAATCAGCCCCAGCATTTT. The encoded protein is CASSKGTGTPYSNQPQHF.

The chain employs TRBV11-3 and TRBJ1-4; TRBD1 agrees at 7 bases. There are 17 residues in the CDR3. V lost 5 bases, J lost 5 bases, and 14 bases stayed unmatched. CDR1 and CDR2 (germline): SGHNT, YENEEA. The CDR3 sequence: CASSLFGTAASNEKLFF. The CDR3 DNA is TGTGCCAGCAGCCTATTCGGGACAGCAGCAAGCAATGAAAAACTGTTTTTT.

This clone was recorded only once. The genes are TRBV7-9 and TRBJ2-7; D call uncertain. The CDR3 length is 16 residues. Germline CDR1 reads SEHNR; CDR2 reads FQNEAQ (reference sequence). Trimming took 1 base from V and 0 from J, leaving 13 bases between them. CDR3 coding DNA: TGTGCCAGCAGCTTAGGAGGTAACCGAGTCTCCTACGAGCAGTACTTC. Translating gives CASSLGGNRVSYEQYF.

The chain is built from TRBV5-8 and TRBJ1-2; the match to TRBD1 covers 10 bases. V shed 4 bases and J 4 bases; nucleotides not matched to a gene: 4. The CDR3 contains 14 residues. The germline CDR1 and CDR2 sequences are SGHTS and YDEGEE. The CDR3 here is CASSPWTGGYGYTF. The CDR3 DNA follows: TGTGCCAGCAGCCCCTGGACAGGGGGCTATGGCTACACCTTC.

The chain recombines TRBV15 with TRBJ1-3; maybe TRBD1 (6 bases). The V end was cut by 4 bases, the J end by 2 bases, with 12 bases between. CDR1 and CDR2 from the germline V gene are LNHNV and YYDKDF (reference sequence). CDR3 length: 15 residues. The CDR3 here is CATSTAGATGNTIYF. CDR3 in DNA: TGTGCCACCAGCACTGCAGGGGCCACTGGAAACACCATATATTTT.

V and J are TRBV2 and TRBJ1-2; 8 nucleotides agree with TRBD1. The germline V gene encodes CDR1 SNHLY and CDR2 FYNNEI. J gave up 8 bases and V 3 bases, and 5 bases lay outside the gene matches. The CDR3 extends over 13 amino acids. The CDR3 DNA follows: TGTGCCAGCAGTGACCCGACAGGGGACGGCTACACCTTC. Translating gives CASSDPTGDGYTF.

The CDR3 protein is CASSLGSSGGSIQYF. The DNA for the CDR3 is TGTGCCAGCAGCTTAGGATCTAGCGGGGGGAGTATTCAGTACTTC. The chain is built from TRBV7-2 and TRBJ2-4; 11 bases match TRBD2. The CDR3 covers 15 residues. J gave up 10 bases and V 1 base, and 6 bases lay outside the gene matches. Germline CDR1 SGHTA, CDR2 FQGNSA.

The genes are TRBV2 and TRBJ1-2; 7 bases line up with TRBD1. The CDR3 extends over 16 amino acids. Unmatched junction bases numbered 16, after V lost 5 bases and J lost 7 bases. Germline assignment: CDR1 SNHLY and CDR2 FYNNEI. In DNA, the CDR3 is TGTGCCAGCAGTATGGGGTCTATGAGGACAGGTGTTGGCTACACCTTC. Translation gives CASSMGSMRTGVGYTF.

This clone was found a few times. V is TRBV9 and J is TRBJ2-1, with D possibly matching TRBD2 (6 bases). The CDR3 spans 15 residues. Germline loops: CDR1 SGDLS, CDR2 YYNGEE. V lost 3 bases and J lost 3, with 13 bases in between. The CDR3 nucleotides read TGTGCCAGCAGCGCGGACCGGGAGAACTACAATGAGCAGTTCTTC. This translates into CASSADRENYNEQFF.

The chain combines TRBV4-2 with TRBJ2-1; D is uncertain. Looked up from germline, CDR1 is LGHNA and CDR2 is YNFKEQ. V lost 0 bases, J lost 3 bases, and 9 bases lay in between. This CDR3 spans 15 amino acids. CDR3 nucleotides: TGTGCCAGCAGCCAAGATTCGAGTCTCTACAATGAGCAGTTCTTC. It is translated as CASSQDSSLYNEQFF.

The genes are TRBV10-3 and TRBJ2-7; TRBD2 matches at 7 bases. V dropped 11 bases and J dropped 5; count of bases not matched to a gene: 15. CDR1 is ENHRY, CDR2 SYGVKD, per germline. The CDR3 sequence is 14 residues long. DNA for the CDR3: TGTGCCGCACGAAGCGGGATGTCCTCAAACGAGCAGTACTTC. The encoded protein is CAARSGMSSNEQYF.

This clone was detected only once. The CDR3 DNA follows: TGTGCCAGCAGTTACGTCCCAAAAGATACGCAGTATTTT. Translated, it gives CASSYVPKDTQYF. The J gene is TRBJ2-3, the V gene TRBV6-5; D gene ambiguous. With 2 bases removed from V and 5 bases from J, the gap between germline ends came to 8 bases. The germline CDR1 and CDR2 sequences are MNHEY and SVGAGI. CDR3 length equals 13 residues.

The chain couples TRBV7-2 to TRBJ2-3; 8 nucleotides line up with TRBD2. The CDR3 sequence is 15 residues long. The germline gives CDR1 SGHTA, CDR2 FQGNSA. V was clipped by 6 bases and J by 7 bases; unmatched bases: 12. CDR3 loop: CASSSLGREENTQYF. CDR3 nucleotide sequence: TGTGCCAGCAGTTCCCTGGGGCGGGAGGAGAATACGCAGTATTTT.

V gene TRBV5-4 combines with J gene TRBJ1-3, with D perhaps TRBD1 (5 bases). The CDR3 extends over 14 amino acids. The V end lost 2 bases, the J end lost 0 bases, and 6 bases lay between the germline ends. CDR1 is SGHNT and CDR2 is YYREEE in the germline V gene (reference sequence). The CDR3, as DNA: TGTGCCAGCAGCTTAAGGGGCTCTGGAAACACCATATATTTT. Protein: CASSLRGSGNTIYF.

V and J are TRBV15 and TRBJ2-2, with D maybe TRBD2 (5 bases). Trimming removed 0 bases from V and 2 bases from J, with 13 bases in between. Per the germline V gene, CDR1 is LNHNV and CDR2 is YYDKDF (reference sequence). This CDR3 region has 17 residues. The CDR3 region is CATSRDEERFNTGELFF. DNA of the CDR3: TGTGCCACCAGCAGAGATGAGGAGCGGTTTAACACCGGGGAGCTGTTTTTT.

This chain joins TRBV5-6 and TRBJ2-5, with 11 bases aligning to TRBD1. V gave up 3 bases and J gave up 4 bases; unmatched junction bases: 5. The V gene's germline CDR1 is SGHDT and CDR2 YYEEEE. CDR3 length: 15 residues. As DNA, the CDR3 is TGTGCCAGCAGCTGGACAGGGGGCGCGGCAGAGACCCAGTACTTC. It codes for CASSWTGGAAETQYF.

The sample holds a few counts of this clone. The J gene is TRBJ1-2, the V gene TRBV5-4, with TRBD1 identical over 9 bases. Germline CDR1 is SGHNT and CDR2 is YYREEE (reference sequence). The trim removed 4 bases at V and 2 bases at J, leaving 3 bases unmatched. The CDR3 totals 14 residues. This chain's CDR3 is CASSPTGGNYGYTF. In DNA form, the CDR3 reads TGTGCCAGCAGCCCGACAGGGGGAAACTATGGCTACACCTTC.

The chain is built from TRBV11-2 and TRBJ1-1; no definite D call. V dropped 3 bases and J dropped 3 bases, with 17 bases sitting between them. The germline V gene has CDR1 SGHAT and CDR2 FQNNGV. This CDR3 comprises 16 residues. In nucleotides, the CDR3 is TGTGCCAGCAGCTTCCGGGTCTCCTATGGAGACACTGAAGCTTTCTTT. It codes for CASSFRVSYGDTEAFF.

This chain uses TRBV20-1 with TRBJ2-3; maybe TRBD1 (6 bases). The V gene's germline CDR1 is DFQATT and CDR2 SNEGSKA (reference sequence). The CDR3 has 11 amino acids. The V and J ends lost 5 bases and 8 bases respectively, with 11 bases between them. DNA of the CDR3: TGCAGTGCTCAACTAGGGGGTACGCAGTATTTT. This translates into CSAQLGGTQYF.

The chain recombines TRBV7-6 with TRBJ1-2; no clear D gene. This CDR3 comprises 12 residues. CDR1 and CDR2 (germline): SGHVS, FNYEAQ. The V gene lost 5 bases and the J gene lost 3 bases, with 7 bases spanning the gap. DNA for the CDR3: TGTGCCAGCAGCACCGGGGACTATGGCTACACCTTC. Its translation is CASSTGDYGYTF.

This chain uses TRBV6-1 with TRBJ1-2; D perhaps matches TRBD1 (5 bases). The V gene's germline CDR1 is MNHNS and CDR2 SASEGT. This CDR3 has 15 residues. V was shortened by 3 bases and J by 7 bases, with 18 bases between the two germline ends. CDR3 bases: TGTGCCAGCAGTGATGGTCGGGCAGGGTTGACTGGCTACACCTTC. Protein product: CASSDGRAGLTGYTF.